This T cell receptor beta chain stems from a study of blood T cell repertoires in COVID-19. Using immunoSEQ multiplex PCR, the repertoire was profiled, and TCRdb retains in-frame clones only, with some absent. This repertoire shows roughly 160,000 clones, approximately 80% found once; its top ten account for 10% to 15%. The CDR3 covers 13 residues. V was clipped by 4 bases and J by 6 bases, with 13 bases between them. Germline V gene data show CDR1 as SGDLS and CDR2 as YYNGEE. This sequence was found in a man in his fifties or sixties who had recovered from COVID-19. The sequenced sample consisted of PBMCs or T cells enriched from blood (not recorded which). The V and J genes are TRBV9 and TRBJ2-5; no clear D. CDR3 DNA: TGTGCCAGCAGCCCCGCGGCCCTCCAGACCCAGTACTTC. Translated, it gives CASSPAALQTQYF. The full variable domain, its missing parts supplied by reference TRBV9 and TRBJ2-5, is DSGVTQTPKHLITATGQRVTLRCSPRSGDLSVYWYQQSLDQGLQFLIQYYNGEERAKGNILERFSAQQFPDLHSELNLSSLELGDSALYFCASSPAALQTQYFGPGTRLLVL.